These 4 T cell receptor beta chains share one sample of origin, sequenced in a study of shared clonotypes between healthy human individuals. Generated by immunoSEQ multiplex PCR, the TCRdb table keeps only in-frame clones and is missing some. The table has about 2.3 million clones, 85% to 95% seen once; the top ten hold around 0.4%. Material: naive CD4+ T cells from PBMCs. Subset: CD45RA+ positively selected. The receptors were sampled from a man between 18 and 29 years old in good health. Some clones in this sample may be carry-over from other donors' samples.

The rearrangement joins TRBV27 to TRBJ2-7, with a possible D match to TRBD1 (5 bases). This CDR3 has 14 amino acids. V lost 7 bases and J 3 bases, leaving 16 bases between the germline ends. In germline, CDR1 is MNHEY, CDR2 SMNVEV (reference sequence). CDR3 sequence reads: CASTQYGRDYEQYF. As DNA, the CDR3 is TGTGCCAGCACACAGTATGGCAGGGACTACGAGCAGTACTTC.

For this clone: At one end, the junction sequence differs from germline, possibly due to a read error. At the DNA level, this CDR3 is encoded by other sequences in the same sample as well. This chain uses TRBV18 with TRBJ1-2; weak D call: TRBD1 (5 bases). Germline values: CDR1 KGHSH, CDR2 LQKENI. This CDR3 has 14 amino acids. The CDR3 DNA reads TGTGCCAGCTCACCTGGTCAGGGAGAGGCTGGCTATACCTTC. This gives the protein CASSPGQGEAGYTF.

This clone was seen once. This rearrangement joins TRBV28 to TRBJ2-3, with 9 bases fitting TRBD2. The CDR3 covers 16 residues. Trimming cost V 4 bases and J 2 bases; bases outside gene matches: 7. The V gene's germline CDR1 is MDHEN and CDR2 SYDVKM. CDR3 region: CASSSIAGVLTDTQYF. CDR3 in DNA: TGTGCCAGCAGTTCCATAGCGGGAGTACTCACAGATACGCAGTATTTT.

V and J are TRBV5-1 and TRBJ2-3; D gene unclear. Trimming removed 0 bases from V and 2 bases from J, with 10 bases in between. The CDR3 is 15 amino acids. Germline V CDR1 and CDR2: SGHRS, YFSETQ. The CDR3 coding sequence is TGCGCCAGCAGCTTGGATGTAGAGAACACAGATACGCAGTATTTT. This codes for CASSLDVENTDTQYF.